Listed here is a single TCR beta chain. The target antigen is unknown. The sample belongs to a study of shared clonotypes between healthy human individuals. Background on the study: Aged between 18 and 49, the donors were two women and a few men. Study results and caveats: Apart from blood, nothing was sampled; tissue repertoires likely differ.

Per germline, CDR1 LNHNV and CDR2 YYDKDF (reference sequence). This CDR3 is 15 amino acids long. Trimming took off 0 bases at V and 4 bases at J, with 11 bases between the two ends. Deep was the level at which the assay was run. The repertoire was sequenced with immunoSEQ multiplex PCR; TCRdb's copy has only in-frame clones and lacks some. The table records 450,000 to 500,000 clones, roughly four fifths of them present only once. Healthy HIV-negative adults with no recent acute infections or vaccinations were recruited as donors. The sequencing sample was made of PBMCs. The J gene is TRBJ2-3, the V gene TRBV15; a weak D match, TRBD2 (5 bases). The TCR originated in a woman in her forties in good health. Some clones in this sample may be carry-over from other donors' samples. CDR3 amino acids: CATSRDGLGADTQYF. CDR3 nucleotides: TGTGCCACCAGCAGAGATGGGTTGGGAGCAGATACGCAGTATTTT.